One and the same sample provided the 2 T cell receptor beta chains below, sequenced in a study of CD8+ T cells in alopecia areata. RNA was isolated and reverse transcribed to cDNA, the sequencing template. Generated by immunoSEQ multiplex PCR, the TCRdb table keeps only in-frame clones and is missing some. The sample carries about 250,000 clones, approximately 61% recorded once. Sample: CD4+ T cells sorted from blood, taken at week 0. The receptor source for this set is a human donor with alopecia areata.

The chain carries TRBV11-1 and TRBJ1-2; possibly TRBD1 for D (6 bases). From germline, CDR1 is SGHAT and CDR2 FQDESV (reference sequence). The length of the CDR3 is 13 residues. V was pared by 5 bases and J by 6 bases, with 13 bases between. This chain's CDR3 is CASSPDRMNGYTF. CDR3 in DNA: TGTGCCAGCAGCCCCGACAGGATGAATGGCTACACCTTC.

The V call is TRBV7-2, the J call TRBJ2-2; D is possibly TRBD2 (6 bases). Germline lookup yields CDR1 SGHTA and CDR2 FQGNSA. The CDR3 contains 14 residues. V dropped 7 bases and J dropped 2 bases, with 11 bases sitting between them. In DNA, the CDR3 is TGTGCCAGCACCCGGGACTCCAACACCGGGGAGCTGTTTTTT. Amino acid sequence: CASTRDSNTGELFF.